One and the same sample provided the 23 T cell receptor beta chains below, sequenced in a study of tumor and adjacent non-tumor tissue in lung cancer. RNA was extracted from bulk tissue without any cell sorting. The library came from three nested PCR rounds adapted from ARM-PCR protocols. TCRdb re-derived calls from the multiplex PCR reads in MiXCR, one entry per CDR3 protein. Of about 81,000 distinct CDR3 sequences listed, over 60% are singletons. Input material: lung tumor tissue. Source of these receptors: a middle-aged woman with non-small cell lung cancer.

Details on this clonotype: One end of the junction is discordant with germline, which a read error may explain. The genes are TRBV11-3 and TRBJ2-3, with 10 bases lining up with TRBD2. This CDR3 contains 16 residues. Per the germline V gene, CDR1 is SGHNT and CDR2 is YENEEA. CDR3 protein: CASSRGIAGGGDMQYF. CDR3 nucleotides: TGTGCCAGCAGCCGGGGGATAGCGGGAGGAGGAGATATGCAGTATTTT. Complete variable domain (other parts from reference TRBV11-3 and TRBJ2-3): EAGVVQSPRYKIIEKKQPVAFWCNPISGHNTLYWYLQNLGQGPELLIRYENEEAVDDSQLPKDRFSAERLKGVDSTLKIQPAELGDSAVYLCASSRGIAGGGDMQYFGPGTRLTVL.

To note about this clonotype: The junction differs from germline at one of its ends, possibly a read error. V is TRBV6-5 and J is TRBJ1-5; 8 bases are shared with TRBD1. Per germline, CDR1 MNHEY and CDR2 SVGAGI. This CDR3 has 14 residues. The CDR3 is CVSSYTPDRGPQHF. The CDR3 region has the DNA TGTGTCAGCAGCTATACACCCGACAGGGGTCCCCAGCATTTT.

In its sample, this clonotype was seen once. The chain recombines TRBV4-1 with TRBJ2-7, with D perhaps matching TRBD2 (6 bases). This CDR3 spans 13 amino acids. CDR1 and CDR2 from the germline V gene are MGHRA and YSYEKL. CDR3 sequence: CTSSQDHSYEQYF. CDR3 nucleotide sequence: TGCACTAGCAGCCAAGATCACTCCTACGAGCAGTACTTC.

With respect to this clonotype: Sequence at one end of the junction differs from germline and may be a read error. The chain uses TRBV7-8 and TRBJ1-4; 7 positions agree with TRBD1. The CDR3 consists of 12 residues. Per the germline V gene, CDR1 is SGHVS and CDR2 is FQNEAQ. CDR3 nucleotides: TGTGACAGCAGCTCACTAGACAGGGTGCTGTTTTTT. Its protein is CDSSSLDRVLFF.

A remark on this clonotype: A read error is likely, as this CDR3 ends without the conserved phenylalanine or tryptophan. The J gene is TRBJ2-1, the V gene TRBV11-2; TRBD2 matches 10 bases. Germline CDR1 and CDR2: SGHAT and FQNNGV. The CDR3 runs to 14 residues. Trimming took 7 bases from V and 6 from J; bases not matched to a gene: 6. Here the CDR3 DNA reads TGTGCCAGCATCTGGACTAGCGGAAGCAATGAGCAGTTCTTA. Its protein is CASIWTSGSNEQFL.

Turning to this clonotype: This is likely a read error, given that the CDR3 carries no conserved phenylalanine or tryptophan at its end. It is unclear where the CDR3 begins or ends on the DNA, so no DNA is shown, and the CDR3 is as TCRdb lists it. The chain has TRBV11-2 and TRBJ2-7; whether TRBD1, the table's D call, matches the DNA was not checked. Germline-derived CDR1 and CDR2 are SGHAT and FQNNGV. The CDR3 spans 12 residues, counting both ends. CDR3: CASSRTVFEQYI.

Concerning this clonotype: At one boundary the junction diverges from the germline segment, which might be a read error. The rearrangement joins TRBV6-2 or TRBV6-3 to TRBJ2-3; D is undetermined. In germline, CDR1 is MNHEY, CDR2 SVGEGT. The CDR3 covers 14 residues. The CDR3 sequence is CASSYQEPTDTRYF. The CDR3 coding sequence is TGTGCCAGCAGTTACCAGGAACCCACAGATACGCGGTATTTT.

By share, this clonotype counts as medium-sized. The chain recombines TRBV11-3 with TRBJ2-1; 8 bases map to TRBD2. V shed 0 bases, J shed 3 bases, and the junction held 4 bases outside the gene matches. The CDR3 spans 16 residues. Germline lookup yields CDR1 SGHNT and CDR2 YENEEA. The CDR3 DNA sequence: TGTGCCAGCAGCTTAGATCTGGGACTAGGCTACAATGAGCAGTTCTTC. This codes for CASSLDLGLGYNEQFF.

This clonotype was detected only a few times. A much larger clone differs by one base, so this may be a read error. The gene calls are TRBV10-3 and TRBJ2-7, with 13 bases matching TRBD2. CDR1 and CDR2 from the germline V gene are ENHRY and SYGVKD. Trimming took 3 bases from V and 7 from J; bases not matched to a gene: 6. The CDR3 contains 15 residues. CDR3 in amino acids: CAISERLAGGEEQYF. CDR3 coding DNA: TGTGCCATCAGTGAAAGACTAGCGGGAGGTGAGGAGCAGTACTTC.

In the case of this clonotype: A much larger clone differs from this one at a single base, so this may be a read error. The rearrangement joins TRBV5-1 to TRBJ1-5; weak D call: TRBD1 (5 bases). This CDR3 has 15 amino acids. The germline V gene has CDR1 SGHRS and CDR2 YFSETQ. In nucleotides, the CDR3 is TGCGTCAGCAGCACGGGACCCCTGGGGCAACAGCCCCAGCATTTT. Protein: CVSSTGPLGQQPQHF.

CDR3 residues: CASSLCVIDYNEQFF. CDR3 in DNA: TGTGCCAGCAGCTTATGTGTCATAGATTACAATGAGCAGTTCTTC. V gene TRBV11-1 combines with J gene TRBJ2-1; no definite D call. Germline assignment: CDR1 SGHAT and CDR2 FQDESV (reference sequence). V lost 2 bases to trimming and J lost 4 bases, with 12 bases between them. The CDR3 is made up of 15 amino acids.

On this clonotype itself: One junction end does not reproduce the germline sequence, and a read error may be involved. The chain combines TRBV12-3 or TRBV12-4 with TRBJ1-1; D possibly corresponds to TRBD1 (5 bases). The CDR3 sequence is 14 residues long. In DNA, the CDR3 is TGTGCCAACAGTTCCGGGAACAGGAGTCCTGAAGCTTTCTTT. As protein: CANSSGNRSPEAFF.

The V and J genes are TRBV20-1 and TRBJ2-7, with 7 bases aligning to TRBD1. This CDR3 has 14 amino acids. The V gene end was trimmed by 5 bases and the J gene end by 2 bases; junction bases not matched to a gene: 9. In germline, CDR1 is DFQATT, CDR2 SNEGSKA (reference sequence). This CDR3 reads CSAGRDSVTYEQYF. The DNA of the CDR3 is TGCAGTGCTGGCCGGGACAGTGTCACCTACGAGCAGTACTTC.

As for this clonotype: The CDR3 end shows no conserved phenylalanine or tryptophan, and so a read error is likely. The V call is TRBV6-5, the J call TRBJ2-1; possibly TRBD2 for D (5 bases). The CDR3 length is 17 residues. Germline V gives CDR1 MNHEY, CDR2 SVGAGI. CDR3 nucleotides: TGTGCCAGCAGTTACTCATCCCCTGTGGGAGCCTACAATGGGCAGTTCCTC. Its translation is CASSYSSPVGAYNGQFL.

As regards this clonotype: Its ends do not fully match the called genes, so a read error is possible. The chain couples TRBV12-3 or TRBV12-4 to TRBJ2-3, with 9 bases lining up with TRBD2. This CDR3 is built from 16 residues. DNA for the CDR3: TGTGCCAGCAGTCCCAGGGACGGGACTAGCACAGATACGCGGTATTTT. Translated: CASSPRDGTSTDTRYF.

This clonotype was seen more than once but under ten times. One junction end does not reproduce the germline sequence, and a read error may be involved. The V gene is TRBV29-1, the J gene TRBJ2-1, with 9 bases that match TRBD2. The CDR3 is made up of 14 amino acids. Germline V CDR1 and CDR2: SQVTM, ANQGSEA. This CDR3 reads CNMTSGFSYNEQFF. The CDR3 nucleotides read TGCAACATGACTAGCGGTTTTTCTTACAATGAGCAGTTCTTT.

As regards this clonotype: Mismatch with germline at one junction end may stem from a read error. The chain is built from TRBV6-6 and TRBJ2-2, with 8 bases matching TRBD1. This CDR3 comprises 15 residues. In germline, CDR1 is MNHNY, CDR2 SVGAGI (reference sequence). This CDR3 reads CASSRTGPNTGELFF. The CDR3 coding sequence is TGTGCCAGCAGTAGGACAGGGCCGAACACCGGGGAGCTGTTCTTT.

By proportion, this clonotype is medium-sized (0.01 to 0.1%). The chain is built from TRBV28 and TRBJ2-7, with D unresolved. Germline loops: CDR1 MDHEN, CDR2 SYDVKM. The CDR3 extends over 14 amino acids. V was trimmed by 2 bases and J by 6 bases, leaving 14 bases between them. The CDR3 sequence: CASSLLAGRVEQYF. DNA of the CDR3: TGTGCCAGCAGTTTACTGGCAGGTCGGGTCGAGCAGTACTTC.

Concerning this clonotype: Mismatch with germline at one junction end may stem from a read error. This sequence joins TRBV6-2 or TRBV6-3 and TRBJ2-4; D is unresolved. The germline CDR1 and CDR2 sequences are MNHEY and SVGEGT. The CDR3 has 12 amino acids. This chain's CDR3 is CASSRAQGIQYF. DNA for the CDR3: TGTGCCAGCAGTAGAGCCCAAGGCATTCAATACTTC.

This clonotype was seen once. This could be a read error, since a much larger clone is one nucleotide away. The CDR3 coding sequence is TGTACCAGCAGTTTCGGGGGGAATGAAAAACTGTTTTTT. Its translation: CTSSFGGNEKLFF. The V call is TRBV28, the J call TRBJ1-4; D is possibly TRBD1 (5 bases). Germline V gene sequence: CDR1 MDHEN, CDR2 SYDVKM. The CDR3 length is 13 residues.

As regards this clonotype: The limits of the CDR3 on the DNA are not certain, so only TCRdb's listed CDR3 is given. The chain joins TRBV7-9 to TRBJ2-7; whether TRBD1, the table's D call, matches the DNA was not checked. Per germline, CDR1 SEHNR and CDR2 FQNEAQ (reference sequence). The CDR3 has 16 amino acids, counting both end residues. The CDR3 region is CASSGDVGQGSYEKYF.

CDR3 nucleotides: TGCAGTGCTATCGACAGGGGTCTAGCCAAAAACATTCAGTACTTC. This translates into CSAIDRGLAKNIQYF. V usage is TRBV20-1 and J usage is TRBJ2-4, with 8 bases matching TRBD1. Germline values: CDR1 DFQATT, CDR2 SNEGSKA (reference sequence). J lost 0 bases, V lost 4 bases, and 5 bases had no gene match. CDR3 length: 15 residues.

Notes on this clonotype: One junction end disagrees with the germline gene, perhaps due to a read error. The V gene is TRBV11-2, the J gene TRBJ2-5; weak D call: TRBD2 (6 bases). The germline gives CDR1 SGHAT, CDR2 FQNNGV. This CDR3 is built from 16 residues. Here the CDR3 reads CASSLVGRRAQETQHF. In DNA, the CDR3 is TGCGCCAGCAGCTTAGTTGGGCGGAGGGCTCAAGAGACCCAGCACTTC.